Below are 29 T cell receptor beta chains sequenced from a single sample in a study of cytomegalovirus exposure and HLA in healthy donors. With 60 Vbeta and 13 Jbeta primers, the PCR was carried out. Only in-frame clones appear in the TCRdb table, and some are missing; sequencing was by immunoSEQ multiplex PCR. This sample carries 65,000 or so clones, approximately 67% of them seen once, and the ten largest clones take approximately 2.8%. The source material was PBMCs. The receptors were gathered from a young man in good health and CMV-seronegative.

The V gene is TRBV15, the J gene TRBJ1-1; D is perhaps TRBD1 (5 bases). The V gene lost 5 bases and the J gene lost 1 base, with 11 bases spanning the gap. The V gene's germline CDR1 is LNHNV and CDR2 YYDKDF (reference sequence). The CDR3 is 14 residues long. The CDR3 spells CATSGHGQNTEAFF. As DNA, the CDR3 is TGTGCCACCAGCGGGCACGGACAGAACACTGAAGCTTTCTTT. The full variable domain, completed using reference TRBV15 and TRBJ1-1, is DAMVIQNPRYQVTQFGKPVTLSCSQTLNHNVMYWYQQKSSQAPKLLFHYYDKDFNNEADTPDNFQSRRPNTSFCFLDIRSPGLGDTAMYLCATSGHGQNTEAFFGQGTRLTVV.

The rearrangement joins TRBV29-1 to TRBJ2-2; D is uncertain. There are 15 residues in the CDR3. The V end lost 5 bases, the J end lost 1 base, and 14 bases lay between the germline ends. Germline V CDR1 and CDR2: SQVTM, ANQGSEA. The DNA of the CDR3 is TGCAGCGTTATACCTGCGGATTTGAACACCGGGGAGCTGTTTTTT. Amino acid sequence: CSVIPADLNTGELFF.

V usage is TRBV2 and J usage is TRBJ2-6; 9 nucleotides agree with TRBD1. Per germline, CDR1 SNHLY and CDR2 FYNNEI. V lost 6 bases and J lost 2; bases outside the gene matches: 8. CDR3 size: 17 residues. The CDR3 loop reads CASSAPGQGTGANVLTF. The CDR3 nucleotides are TGTGCCAGCAGCGCCCCGGGACAGGGAACTGGGGCCAACGTCCTGACTTTC.

The CDR3 region is CASSHEPRDTQYF. CDR3 in DNA: TGTGCCAGCAGCCACGAGCCCCGCGATACGCAGTATTTT. The V gene is TRBV4-2, the J gene TRBJ2-3; no clear D gene. The germline V and J ends were trimmed by 3 bases and 6 bases, with 10 bases remaining between them. This CDR3 spans 13 amino acids. In germline, CDR1 is LGHNA, CDR2 YNFKEQ.

The chain links TRBV4-1 to TRBJ1-5; 7 bases fit TRBD1. CDR3 size: 16 residues. V was pared by 0 bases and J by 0 bases, with 2 bases of the junction left unmatched. Germline CDR1 is MGHRA and CDR2 is YSYEKL. The CDR3 spells CASSQDDRVSNQPQHF. The CDR3 DNA sequence: TGCGCCAGCAGCCAAGATGACAGGGTTAGCAATCAGCCCCAGCATTTT.

This chain joins TRBV5-4 and TRBJ2-1, with 9 positions matching TRBD2. V trimming: 4 bases; J trimming: 6 bases; junction bases outside the gene matches: 2. The CDR3 runs 13 residues. Germline CDR1 SGHNT, CDR2 YYREEE (reference sequence). The CDR3 loop is CASSPGLANEQFF. The CDR3 DNA follows: TGTGCCAGCAGCCCGGGACTAGCCAATGAGCAGTTCTTC.

This clone was seen a handful of times. The chain is built from TRBV13 and TRBJ2-1, with 13 bases matching TRBD2. Germline values: CDR1 PRHDT, CDR2 FYEKMQ (reference sequence). V lost 2 bases to trimming and J lost 7 bases; unmatched junction nucleotides: 2. The CDR3 is 15 amino acids. CDR3 sequence reads: CASSLRLAGGNEQFF. Here the CDR3 DNA reads TGTGCCAGCAGCTTAAGACTAGCGGGGGGAAATGAGCAGTTCTTC.

The V and J genes are TRBV20-1 and TRBJ2-2; D not resolved. V lost 5 bases and J 7 bases, leaving 8 bases between the germline ends. The germline V gene encodes CDR1 DFQATT and CDR2 SNEGSKA (reference sequence). The CDR3 is 11 residues long. The CDR3 reads CSAPVVGELFF. CDR3 DNA sequence: TGCAGTGCTCCGGTCGTCGGGGAGCTGTTTTTT.

This sequence joins TRBV7-2 and TRBJ2-1, with unresolved D. V dropped 4 bases and J dropped 5 bases, with 12 bases sitting between them. The germline V gene encodes CDR1 SGHTA and CDR2 FQGNSA. This CDR3 has 14 amino acids. CDR3 bases: TGTGCCAGCAGCTCTGGCGGCGGAAACAATGAGCAGTTCTTC. It translates to CASSSGGGNNEQFF.

V usage is TRBV11-1 and J usage is TRBJ2-7, with 12 bases fitting TRBD1. V trimming: 6 bases; J trimming: 3 bases; junction bases outside the gene matches: 6. CDR1 SGHAT and CDR2 FQDESV come from the germline V gene (reference sequence). CDR3 size: 15 residues. The chain's CDR3 is CASSAGTGGLYEQYF. CDR3 nucleotide sequence: TGTGCCAGCAGTGCCGGGACAGGGGGCCTCTACGAGCAGTACTTC.

The rearrangement uses TRBV4-1 and TRBJ2-7, with D uncertain. The V end was cut by 4 bases, the J end by 3 bases, with 13 bases between. The CDR3 contains 14 residues. Germline values: CDR1 MGHRA, CDR2 YSYEKL. The CDR3 region has the DNA TGCGCCAGCAGCCGCGACGAGGTTAGCTACGAGCAGTACTTC. Its translation: CASSRDEVSYEQYF.

This clone came up many times. The CDR3 DNA follows: TGTGCCAGCAGTTTCTTAGCGGGGGGGCCCGGCAATGAGCAGTTCTTC. It codes for CASSFLAGGPGNEQFF. The J gene is TRBJ2-1, the V gene TRBV6-5; 11 bases map to TRBD2. V shed 4 bases and J 6 bases; nucleotides not matched to a gene: 8. The CDR3 is 16 residues long. From germline, CDR1 is MNHEY and CDR2 SVGAGI.

The chain employs TRBV30 and TRBJ2-1; a weak D match, TRBD1 (5 bases). Germline V lookup: CDR1 GTSNPN, CDR2 SVGIG (reference sequence). This CDR3 has 16 amino acids. V was pared by 1 base and J by 6 bases, with 19 bases between. CDR3 nucleotides: TGTGCCTGGAGTGGGGGAACAGGACGGCAAGGCAATGAGCAGTTCTTC. It is translated as CAWSGGTGRQGNEQFF.

As regards this clone: The junction shows a germline mismatch at one end, possibly a read error. The rearrangement links TRBV6-5 to TRBJ2-3; a possible D gene is TRBD2 (6 bases). CDR1 is MNHEY, CDR2 SVGAGI, per germline. This CDR3 spans 15 amino acids. The CDR3 DNA is TGTGCCAGCAGTTACTCCTGGGCCGGGAGTGATAAGCAGTATTTT. As protein: CASSYSWAGSDKQYF.

The gene calls are TRBV7-2 and TRBJ2-5; D might be TRBD1 (6 bases). Trimming removed 3 bases at V and 9 bases at J, with 17 bases between. The germline V gene encodes CDR1 SGHTA and CDR2 FQGNSA. The CDR3 loop spans 14 amino acids. CDR3 amino acids: CASSFGGQTEAQYF. The DNA of the CDR3 is TGTGCCAGCAGCTTTGGCGGACAGACGGAGGCCCAGTACTTC.

The J gene is TRBJ1-1, the V gene TRBV5-1, with TRBD1 matching over 7 bases. The germline CDR1 and CDR2 sequences are SGHRS and YFSETQ. CDR3 length: 13 amino acids. Trimming cost V 5 bases and J 4 bases; bases outside gene matches: 5. The CDR3 reads CASRETGRTEAFF. The CDR3 coding sequence is TGCGCCAGCAGAGAGACAGGGCGCACTGAAGCTTTCTTT.

This chain connects TRBV20-1 to TRBJ1-2; no reliable D call. Germline CDR1 is DFQATT and CDR2 is SNEGSKA (reference sequence). This CDR3 is built from 11 residues. V lost 6 bases and J lost 8, with 13 bases in between. Written as DNA, the CDR3 is TGCAGTGCCGCCCCACAGAGAGGCTACACCTTC. This codes for CSAAPQRGYTF.

The rearrangement uses TRBV7-7 and TRBJ2-3, with 12 bases that match TRBD2. J lost 5 bases, V lost 2 bases, and 5 bases had no gene match. The germline V gene has CDR1 SSHAT and CDR2 FNYEAQ (reference sequence). The CDR3 has 16 residues. The CDR3 nucleotides are TGTGCCAGCAGCTTACTAGCGGGGGGGCGAGGAGATACGCAGTATTTT. As protein: CASSLLAGGRGDTQYF.

This chain connects TRBV11-3 to TRBJ2-5, with 11 bases identical to TRBD2. CDR3 length: 15 amino acids. Germline V gene lookup returns CDR1 SGHNT and CDR2 YENEEA. V lost 5 bases and J lost 6; bases outside the gene matches: 8. In nucleotides, the CDR3 is TGTGCCAGCAGCGTTAGCGGGGGGGACGTGAAGACCCAGTACTTC. Protein: CASSVSGGDVKTQYF. The full variable domain, rest sourced from reference TRBV11-3 and TRBJ2-5, is EAGVVQSPRYKIIEKKQPVAFWCNPISGHNTLYWYLQNLGQGPELLIRYENEEAVDDSQLPKDRFSAERLKGVDSTLKIQPAELGDSAVYLCASSVSGGDVKTQYFGPGTRLLVL.

This clone showed up just a few times. The rearrangement links TRBV6-5 to TRBJ2-7, with a tentative D call TRBD1 (7 bases). CDR1 is MNHEY, CDR2 SVGAGI, per germline. The length of the CDR3 is 13 residues. V dropped 8 bases and J dropped 2 bases, with 13 bases sitting between them. CDR3 in DNA: TGTGCCAGCGCGGGACAGAGGACCTACGAGCAGTACTTC. Protein: CASAGQRTYEQYF.

The chain joins TRBV18 to TRBJ1-1; no firm D call. CDR3 size: 13 residues. The V gene lost 3 bases and the J gene lost 1 base, with 6 bases spanning the gap. The V gene's germline CDR1 is KGHSH and CDR2 LQKENI. The DNA of the CDR3 is TGTGCCAGCTCACCGGGCCAGAACACTGAAGCTTTCTTT. The encoded protein is CASSPGQNTEAFF.

This clone came up a few times. The chain carries TRBV4-2 and TRBJ1-1; 7 bases align to TRBD1. Germline values: CDR1 LGHNA, CDR2 YNFKEQ. The CDR3 length is 15 residues. Losses at the gene ends were 0 bases for V and 4 bases for J; bases not matched to a gene: 5. The chain's CDR3 is CASSQEAGGTTEAFF. The CDR3 DNA reads TGTGCCAGCAGCCAAGAGGCAGGGGGGACCACTGAAGCTTTCTTT.

The V and J genes are TRBV19 and TRBJ1-6, with a possible D match to TRBD1 (6 bases). V dropped 3 bases and J dropped 12 bases, with 15 bases sitting between them. There are 14 residues in the CDR3. Per germline, CDR1 LNHDA and CDR2 SQIVND (reference sequence). The CDR3 sequence: CASSIPQGHGPLHF. As DNA, the CDR3 is TGTGCCAGTAGTATCCCACAGGGACATGGACCCCTCCACTTT. The full variable domain, with the rest looked up from reference TRBV19 and TRBJ1-6, is DGGITQSPKYLFRKEGQNVTLSCEQNLNHDAMYWYRQDPGQGLRLIYYSQIVNDFQKGDIAEGYSVSREKKESFPLTVTSAQKNPTAFYLCASSIPQGHGPLHFGNGTRLTVT.

Remarks on this clone: Mismatch with germline at one junction end may stem from a read error. DNA of the CDR3: TGCGCCACCAGCAGGGACAGGGGTGCATCTGGGGCCAACGTCCTGACTTTC. It encodes CATSRDRGASGANVLTF. The chain has TRBV5-1 and TRBJ2-6, with 10 nucleotides matching TRBD1. Per the germline V gene, CDR1 is SGHRS and CDR2 is YFSETQ. This CDR3 comprises 17 residues.

The rearrangement joins TRBV30 to TRBJ1-2, with unresolved D. V was shortened by 0 bases and J by 4 bases, with 9 bases between the two germline ends. Germline V gives CDR1 GTSNPN, CDR2 SVGIG (reference sequence). This CDR3 comprises 13 residues. CDR3 residues: CAWSVSAPYGYTF. CDR3 nucleotides: TGTGCCTGGAGTGTAAGCGCTCCCTATGGCTACACCTTC.

This clone came up a few times. The V gene is TRBV14, the J gene TRBJ2-2; D is undetermined. Trimming removed 1 base from V and 4 bases from J, with 16 bases in between. CDR3 length: 17 amino acids. Germline V gives CDR1 SGHDN, CDR2 FVKESK. The CDR3 region has the DNA TGTGCCAGCAGCCAAGCTAGTTGGTCTTCATCCACCGGGGAGCTGTTTTTT. Its translation is CASSQASWSSSTGELFF.

V gene TRBV4-1 combines with J gene TRBJ2-7; D is possibly TRBD2 (6 bases). The germline V gene encodes CDR1 MGHRA and CDR2 YSYEKL. The CDR3 is 17 amino acids. V was cut by 2 bases and J by 4 bases, with 21 bases left in between. CDR3 sequence (DNA): TGCGCCAGCAGCCAACTTCCGGGACCGCGGGACGTATACGAGCAGTACTTC. As protein: CASSQLPGPRDVYEQYF.

The V and J genes are TRBV4-1 and TRBJ1-3; TRBD1 aligns across 7 bases. Looked up from germline, CDR1 is MGHRA and CDR2 is YSYEKL. The CDR3 runs to 15 residues. The J segment lost 0 bases and the V segment lost 8 bases, leaving 7 bases of the junction unmatched. The CDR3 nucleotides read TGCGCCAGCGGAAGGACAGGAGGCTCTGGAAACACCATATATTTT. Translation: CASGRTGGSGNTIYF.

The V gene is TRBV29-1, the J gene TRBJ1-4; 8 bases are shared with TRBD1. The CDR3 runs 12 residues. The V gene end was trimmed by 3 bases and the J gene end by 13 bases; junction bases not matched to a gene: 7. Germline V gene lookup returns CDR1 SQVTM and CDR2 ANQGSEA. The CDR3, as DNA: TGCAGCGTTGAGGACAGGGACGGAACACTGTTTTTT. It is translated as CSVEDRDGTLFF.